This paragraph covers one T cell receptor (beta chain) sequence. Per the study methods: From reference gene primer amplification, estimates of nucleated cell counts were derived. Using immunoSEQ multiplex PCR, the repertoire was profiled, and TCRdb retains in-frame clones only, with some absent. That table is the source of V, J and clone size, and D and trimming were worked out from the DNA. The table includes 40,000 to 50,000 clones, 60% to 80% detected once. This record belongs to a study of blood T cell repertoires in COVID-19. Study-level information: The samples span acute and convalescent COVID-19 from the United States, Italy and Spain. PBMCs, B-cell-depleted T cells, or T cells provided the cDNA or gDNA that made up the material.

The J segment lost 1 base and the V segment lost 5 bases, leaving 11 bases of the junction unmatched. CDR3 size: 17 residues. CDR1 is SGHVS, CDR2 FQNEAQ, per germline. This TCR derives from a woman in her 70s with acute or convalescent COVID-19. The sequencing input was peripheral blood. The chain employs TRBV7-8 and TRBJ2-7; 10 bases align to TRBD2. CDR3 protein: CASSIGGLAGGSYEQYF. The CDR3, as DNA: TGTGCCAGCAGCATAGGGGGATTAGCGGGAGGTTCCTACGAGCAGTACTTC.